This T cell receptor (beta chain) appears in the sequencing data of a study of blood T cells in healthy people across ages. Germline V gene sequence: CDR1 SGHAT, CDR2 FQDESV (reference sequence). CDR3 length: 15 amino acids. V was pared by 5 bases and J by 7 bases, with 21 bases between. Findings of the study overall: Diversity was estimated from one million T cells, and these estimates were considered underestimates.

The second PCR ran roughly 7 to 12 cycles with a sample-barcoded 5' primer and J-beta primers. Every cDNA molecule carried a tag from a template-switch adaptor bearing 12 random nucleotides. Researchers report that each sample yielded at least 3 million CDR3-containing paired-end reads. One entry per CDR3 protein results from TCRdb running MiXCR on the 5' RACE reads. The table records some 900,000 distinct CDR3 sequences, around 30% of them present only once. Only a few counts were recorded for this clonotype. Its specificity is unknown. This could be a read error, since a much larger clone is one nucleotide away.

This TCR derives from a woman of 80 years or more in good health. J is TRBJ2-7 and V is TRBV11-1; tentatively, D is TRBD1 (6 bases). Sequencing input: blood. The DNA of the CDR3 is TGTGCCAGCAGCCCCGACAGGTATAGGGACAATGAGCAGTACTTC. Residues: CASSPDRYRDNEQYF.